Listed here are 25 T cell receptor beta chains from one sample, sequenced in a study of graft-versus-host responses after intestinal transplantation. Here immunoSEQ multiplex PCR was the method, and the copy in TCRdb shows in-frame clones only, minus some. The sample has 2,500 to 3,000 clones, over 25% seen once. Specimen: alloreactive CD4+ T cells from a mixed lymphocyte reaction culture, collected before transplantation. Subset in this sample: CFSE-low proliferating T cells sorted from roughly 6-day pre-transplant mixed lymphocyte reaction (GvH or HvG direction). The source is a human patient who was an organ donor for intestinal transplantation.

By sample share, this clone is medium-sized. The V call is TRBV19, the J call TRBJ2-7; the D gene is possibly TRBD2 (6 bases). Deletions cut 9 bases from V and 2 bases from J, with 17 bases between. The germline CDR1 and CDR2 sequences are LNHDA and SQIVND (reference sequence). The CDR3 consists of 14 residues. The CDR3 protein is CASESGLNTYEQYF. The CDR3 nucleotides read TGTGCCAGCGAGAGCGGGTTAAATACCTACGAGCAGTACTTC.

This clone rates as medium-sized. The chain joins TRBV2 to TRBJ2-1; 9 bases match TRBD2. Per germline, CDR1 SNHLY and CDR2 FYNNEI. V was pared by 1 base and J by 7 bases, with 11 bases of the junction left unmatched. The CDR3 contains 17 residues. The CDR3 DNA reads TGTGCCAGCAGTGAAGGCAGGCGGGAGGGCCTGGCGAATGAGCAGTTCTTC. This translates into CASSEGRREGLANEQFF.

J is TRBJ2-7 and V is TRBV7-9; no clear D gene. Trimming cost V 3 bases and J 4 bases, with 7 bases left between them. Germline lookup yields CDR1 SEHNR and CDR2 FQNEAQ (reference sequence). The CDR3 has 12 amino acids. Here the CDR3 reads CASSLALYEQYF. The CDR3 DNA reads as TGTGCCAGCAGCTTGGCCTTATACGAGCAGTACTTC.

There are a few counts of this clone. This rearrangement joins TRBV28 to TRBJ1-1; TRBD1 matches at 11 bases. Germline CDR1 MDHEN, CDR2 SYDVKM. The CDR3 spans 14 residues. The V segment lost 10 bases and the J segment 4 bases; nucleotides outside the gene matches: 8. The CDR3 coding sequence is TGTGCCACCTGGACAGGGGGCGCACCCACTGAAGCTTTCTTT. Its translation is CATWTGGAPTEAFF.

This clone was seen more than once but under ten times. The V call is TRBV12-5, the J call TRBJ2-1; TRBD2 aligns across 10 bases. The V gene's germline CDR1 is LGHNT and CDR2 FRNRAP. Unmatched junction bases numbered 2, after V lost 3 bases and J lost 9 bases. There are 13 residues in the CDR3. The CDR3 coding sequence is TGTGCTAGTGGTTTAGCGGGAGGGCGTGAGCAGTTCTTC. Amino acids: CASGLAGGREQFF. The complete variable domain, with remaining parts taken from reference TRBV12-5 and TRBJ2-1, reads DARVTQTPRHKVTEMGQEVTMRCQPILGHNTVFWYRQTMMQGLELLAYFRNRAPLDDSGMPKDRFSAEMPDATLATLKIQPSEPRDSAVYFCASGLAGGREQFFGPGTRLTVL.

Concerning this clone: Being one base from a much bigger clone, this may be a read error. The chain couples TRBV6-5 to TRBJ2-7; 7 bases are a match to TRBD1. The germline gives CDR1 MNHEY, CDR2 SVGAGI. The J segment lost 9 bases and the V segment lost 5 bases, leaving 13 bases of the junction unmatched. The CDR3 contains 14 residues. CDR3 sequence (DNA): TGTGCCAGCAGTAGGGACAGTACGAACTTCGGGCAGTACTTC. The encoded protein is CASSRDSTNFGQYF.

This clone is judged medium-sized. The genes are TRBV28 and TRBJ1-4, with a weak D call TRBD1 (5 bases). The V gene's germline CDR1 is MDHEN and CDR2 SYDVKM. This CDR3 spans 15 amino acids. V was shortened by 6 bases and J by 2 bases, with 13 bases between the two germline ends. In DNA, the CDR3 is TGTGCCAGCAGCCTGGGGGGAGGGACTAATGAAAAACTGTTTTTT. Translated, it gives CASSLGGGTNEKLFF.

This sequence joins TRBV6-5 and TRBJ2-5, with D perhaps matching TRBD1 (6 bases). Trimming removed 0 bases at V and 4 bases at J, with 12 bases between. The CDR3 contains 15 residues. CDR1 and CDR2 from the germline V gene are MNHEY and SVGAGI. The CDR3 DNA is TGTGCCAGCAGTTACTCGACGGGCAGGGGAGAGACCCAGTACTTC. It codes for CASSYSTGRGETQYF.

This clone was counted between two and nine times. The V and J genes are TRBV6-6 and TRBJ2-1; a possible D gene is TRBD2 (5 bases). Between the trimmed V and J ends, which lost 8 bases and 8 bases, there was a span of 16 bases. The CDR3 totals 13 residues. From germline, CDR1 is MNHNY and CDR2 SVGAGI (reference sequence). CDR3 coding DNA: TGTGCCAGCGGGAGCCCGCCCGTGTATGAGCAGTTCTTC. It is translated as CASGSPPVYEQFF.

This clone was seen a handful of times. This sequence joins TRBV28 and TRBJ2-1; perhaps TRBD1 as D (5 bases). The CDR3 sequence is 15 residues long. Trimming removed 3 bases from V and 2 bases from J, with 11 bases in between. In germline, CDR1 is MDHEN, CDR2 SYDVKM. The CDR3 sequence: CASSLGQGTYNEQFF. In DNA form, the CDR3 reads TGTGCCAGCAGTTTGGGCCAGGGAACCTACAATGAGCAGTTCTTC.

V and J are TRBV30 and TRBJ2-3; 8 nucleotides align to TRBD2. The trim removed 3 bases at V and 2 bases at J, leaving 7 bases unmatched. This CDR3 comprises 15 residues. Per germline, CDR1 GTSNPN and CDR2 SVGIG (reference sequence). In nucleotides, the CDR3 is TGTGCCTGGAGGCTAGCGGGCCAGGTCACAGATACGCAGTATTTT. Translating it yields CAWRLAGQVTDTQYF. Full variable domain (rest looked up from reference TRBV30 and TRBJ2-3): SQTIHQWPATLVQPVGSPLSLECTVEGTSNPNLYWYRQAAGRGLQLLFYSVGIGQISSEVPQNLSASRPQDRQFILSSKKLLLSDSGFYLCAWRLAGQVTDTQYFGPGTRLTVL.

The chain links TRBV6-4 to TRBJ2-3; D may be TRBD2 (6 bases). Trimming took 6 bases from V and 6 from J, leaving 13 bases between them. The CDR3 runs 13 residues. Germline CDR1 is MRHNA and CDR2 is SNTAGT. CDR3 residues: CASRREPQDTQYF. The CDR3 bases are TGTGCCAGCAGACGGGAGCCACAGGATACGCAGTATTTT.

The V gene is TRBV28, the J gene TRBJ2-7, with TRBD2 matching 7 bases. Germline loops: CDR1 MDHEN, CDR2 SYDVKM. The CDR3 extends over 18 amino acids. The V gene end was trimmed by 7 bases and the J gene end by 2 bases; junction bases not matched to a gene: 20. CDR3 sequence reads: CASTPGGRDGFETYEQYF. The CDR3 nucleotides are TGTGCCAGCACCCCGGGTGGGAGGGATGGGTTCGAAACCTACGAGCAGTACTTC. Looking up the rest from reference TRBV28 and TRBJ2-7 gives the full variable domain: DVKVTQSSRYLVKRTGEKVFLECVQDMDHENMFWYRQDPGLGLRLIYFSYDVKMKEKGDIPEGYSVSREKKERFSLILESASTNQTSMYLCASTPGGRDGFETYEQYFGPGTRLTVT.

Here the CDR3 DNA reads TGTGCCAGCAGTTACGACGGGACAGGGACCTACGAGCAGTACTTC. It encodes CASSYDGTGTYEQYF. This chain links TRBV6-5 with TRBJ2-7; 9 bases line up with TRBD1. The CDR3 runs to 15 residues. V dropped 2 bases and J dropped 2; count of bases not matched to a gene: 4. From germline, CDR1 is MNHEY and CDR2 SVGAGI.

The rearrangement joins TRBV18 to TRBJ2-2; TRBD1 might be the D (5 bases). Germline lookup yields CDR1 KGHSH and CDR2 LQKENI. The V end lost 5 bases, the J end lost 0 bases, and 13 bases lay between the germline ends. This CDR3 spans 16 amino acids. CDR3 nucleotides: TGTGCCAGCTCAGCGACAGCGCTAGCGAACACCGGGGAGCTGTTTTTT. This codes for CASSATALANTGELFF.

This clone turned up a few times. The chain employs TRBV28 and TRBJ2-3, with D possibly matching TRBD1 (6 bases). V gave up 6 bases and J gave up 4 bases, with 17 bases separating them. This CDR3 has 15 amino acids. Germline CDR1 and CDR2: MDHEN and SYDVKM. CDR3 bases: TGTGCCAGCAGGTTGGGCAGGGGACGATCAGATACGCAGTATTTT. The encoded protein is CASRLGRGRSDTQYF.

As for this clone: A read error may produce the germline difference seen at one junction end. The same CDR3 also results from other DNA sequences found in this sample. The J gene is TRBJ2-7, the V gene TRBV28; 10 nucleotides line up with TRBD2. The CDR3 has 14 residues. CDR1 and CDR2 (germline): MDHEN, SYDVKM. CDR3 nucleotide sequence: TGTGCCAGCAGTTGGACTAGCGGTCCCTACGAGCAGTATTTC. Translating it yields CASSWTSGPYEQYF.

CDR3 in amino acids: CAAARGGVSYNEQFF. The DNA for the CDR3 is TGTGCCGCGGCAAGGGGCGGGGTCTCCTACAATGAGCAGTTCTTC. The V call is TRBV10-3, the J call TRBJ2-1; D is perhaps TRBD2 (6 bases). CDR3 length: 15 residues. V lost 11 bases and J 0 bases, leaving 17 bases between the germline ends. The V gene's germline CDR1 is ENHRY and CDR2 SYGVKD.

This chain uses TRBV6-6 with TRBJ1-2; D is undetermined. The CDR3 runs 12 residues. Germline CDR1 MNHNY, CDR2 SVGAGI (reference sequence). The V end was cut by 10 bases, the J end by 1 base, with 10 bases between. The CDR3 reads CATARGNYGYTF. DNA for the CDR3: TGTGCCACAGCCCGGGGTAACTATGGCTACACCTTC.

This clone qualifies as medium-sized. The CDR3 protein is CASSEASRLAGETQYF. The CDR3 region has the DNA TGTGCCAGCAGTGAAGCGAGTCGACTAGCGGGAGAGACCCAGTACTTC. The gene calls are TRBV2 and TRBJ2-5, with TRBD2 matching over 10 bases. The CDR3 is 16 amino acids. Germline V gene sequence: CDR1 SNHLY, CDR2 FYNNEI. V lost 0 bases to trimming and J lost 4 bases; unmatched junction nucleotides: 5.

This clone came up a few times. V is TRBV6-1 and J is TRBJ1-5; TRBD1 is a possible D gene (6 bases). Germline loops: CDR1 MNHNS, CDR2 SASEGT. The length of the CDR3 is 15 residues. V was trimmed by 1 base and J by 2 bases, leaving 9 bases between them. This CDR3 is CASSEETGGNQPQHF. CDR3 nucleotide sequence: TGTGCCAGCAGTGAAGAGACAGGAGGCAATCAGCCCCAGCATTTT.

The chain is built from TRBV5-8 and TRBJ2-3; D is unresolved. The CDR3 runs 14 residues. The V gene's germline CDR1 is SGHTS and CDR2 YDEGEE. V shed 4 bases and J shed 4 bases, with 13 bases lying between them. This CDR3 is CASSIYFSADTQYF. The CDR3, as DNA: TGTGCCAGCAGCATCTACTTCAGCGCAGATACGCAGTATTTT. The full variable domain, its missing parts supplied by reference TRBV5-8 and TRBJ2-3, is EAGVTQSPTHLIKTRGQQATLRCSPISGHTSVYWYQQALGLGLQFLLWYDEGEERNRGNFPPRFSGRQFPNYSSELNVNALELEDSALYLCASSIYFSADTQYFGPGTRLTVL.

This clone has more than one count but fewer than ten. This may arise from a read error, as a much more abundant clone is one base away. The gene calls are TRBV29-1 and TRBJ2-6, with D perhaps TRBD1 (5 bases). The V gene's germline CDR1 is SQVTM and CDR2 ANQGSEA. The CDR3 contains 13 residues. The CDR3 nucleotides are TGCAGCATCCTATCTCCTGGGGCCAACGCCCTGACTTTC. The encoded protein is CSILSPGANALTF.

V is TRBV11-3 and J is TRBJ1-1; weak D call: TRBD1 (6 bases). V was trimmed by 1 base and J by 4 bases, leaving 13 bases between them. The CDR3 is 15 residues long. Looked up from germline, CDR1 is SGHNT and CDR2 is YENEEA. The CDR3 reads CASSLVRGSSTEAFF. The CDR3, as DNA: TGTGCCAGCAGCTTAGTAAGGGGGAGTAGCACTGAAGCTTTCTTT. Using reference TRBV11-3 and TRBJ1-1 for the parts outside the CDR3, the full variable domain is EAGVVQSPRYKIIEKKQPVAFWCNPISGHNTLYWYLQNLGQGPELLIRYENEEAVDDSQLPKDRFSAERLKGVDSTLKIQPAELGDSAVYLCASSLVRGSSTEAFFGQGTRLTVV.

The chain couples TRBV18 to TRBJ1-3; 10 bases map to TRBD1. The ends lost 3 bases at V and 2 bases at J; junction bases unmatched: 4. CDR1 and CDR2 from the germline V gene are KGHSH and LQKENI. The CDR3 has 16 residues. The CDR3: CASSPYDRGPGNTIYF. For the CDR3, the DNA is TGTGCCAGCTCACCGTACGACAGGGGGCCTGGAAACACCATATATTTT.